The rows below give T cell receptor beta chains drawn from one sample of a study of technical replicates of blood from several donors. TCRdb's copy holds only in-frame clones and misses some; the assay was immunoSEQ multiplex PCR. The sample records over 85,000 clones, approximately 94% being singletons. The sequencing input was T cells isolated from PBMCs. These receptors originate from a human donor in good health. Each CDR3 is given without its conserved first and last residue.

TRBJ2-3 TRBV10-1 ASSESLGTQY
TRBJ2-7 TRBV10-1 ASGILTSGRSCEQY
TRBJ2-3 TRBV28 ASSGHDTQY
TRBJ1-3 TRBV9 ASSVEEAGNTIY
TRBJ1-1 TRBV28 ASSQGVFNTEAF
TRBJ2-1 TRBV4-1 ASSPSGTYNEQF
TRBJ1-1 TRBV7-2 ASSIDREAMNTEAF
TRBJ2-3 TRBV9 ASSGGWLAGQDTQY
TRBJ1-3 TRBV19 ASSPGIMAANTIY
TRBJ2-3 TRBV19 ASSSGGRTDTQY
TRBJ2-1 TRBV7-9 ASSSPARVRSNEQF
TRBJ2-7 TRBV2 ASLNRGLKGDEQY
TRBJ2-6 TRBV6-1 ASSNRGPGANVLT
TRBJ2-3 TRBV5-4 ASSLHRTDTQY
TRBJ2-1 TRBV4-1 ASSQPTSGRGWQF
TRBJ1-1 TRBV28 ASSFPEGLNTEAF
TRBJ2-5 TRBV7-9 ASSLDGGRETQY